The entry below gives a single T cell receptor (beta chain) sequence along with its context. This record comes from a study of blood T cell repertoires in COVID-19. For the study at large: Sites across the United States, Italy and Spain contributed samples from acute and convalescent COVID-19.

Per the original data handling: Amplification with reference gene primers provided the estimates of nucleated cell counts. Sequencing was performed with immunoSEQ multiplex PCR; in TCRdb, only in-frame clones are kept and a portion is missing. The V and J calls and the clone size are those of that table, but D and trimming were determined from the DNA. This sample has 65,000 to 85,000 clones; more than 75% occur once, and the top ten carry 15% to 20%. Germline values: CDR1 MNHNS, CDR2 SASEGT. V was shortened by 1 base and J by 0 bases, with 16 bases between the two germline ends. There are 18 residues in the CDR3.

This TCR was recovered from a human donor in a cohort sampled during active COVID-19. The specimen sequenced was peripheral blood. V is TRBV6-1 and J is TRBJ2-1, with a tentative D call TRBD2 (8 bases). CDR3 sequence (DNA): TGTGCCAGCAGTGAAGAGGGGGCTAGCGGGCACTCCTACAATGAGCAGTTCTTC. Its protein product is CASSEEGASGHSYNEQFF.